This T cell receptor beta chain appears in the sequencing data of a study of T-cell memory formation after mild COVID-19. Study-wide results and limits: Day 15 to 85 contractors were CD4/CD8 balanced; later expanders leaned CD4+.

TCRdb reprocessed the 5' RACE reads via MiXCR and lists one record per CDR3 protein. The table includes 210,000 or so distinct CDR3 sequences, about 18% detected once. The germline V gene has CDR1 MNHEY and CDR2 SVGAGI. The CDR3 sequence is 16 residues long. V was pared by 0 bases and J by 1 base, with 9 bases between. With regard to this clonotype: Its antigen is not identified.

The rearrangement links TRBV6-5 to TRBJ2-2; D not certain. Sequenced material: PBMCs or a T cell subset sorted from them (not recorded which). This sequence originates from an adult woman who had mild COVID-19 (a few samples of this study predate the infection). Cell type and time point are not known. The CDR3 DNA follows: TGTGCCAGCAGTTACTCCGACATTCTGAACACCGGGGAGCTGTTTTTT. It translates to CASSYSDILNTGELFF.